A single T cell receptor (beta chain) is shown here with its context. No cognate antigen has been identified for it. No base quality values were provided; no much bigger clone lies one nucleotide off. Each collaborating institution followed its own protocols to collect whole blood in K2EDTA tubes. For TCRbeta analysis, collaborators shipped samples in one of three forms: frozen whole blood, isolated PBMCs, or DNA extracted from either of those sample types. This sample was taken from a study of blood T cell repertoires in COVID-19 (dated by TCRdb to between 2020 and 2021). Turning to the overall study: Samples covering the acute and convalescent phases of COVID-19 were provided by collaborators in the United States, Italy and Spain. The prospective study material was composed of cDNA or gDNA derived from T cells, B-cell-depleted T cells, or PBMCs. The dataset comprised deeply sampled blood TCRbeta repertoires from subjects exposed to, actively infected with, or recovered from COVID-19. The repertoires were released in a freely available public database intended as a resource for research on the immune response to SARS-CoV-2. Samples were obtained from the ongoing ImmuneRACE study (first 160 participants) and from about 1,300 subjects provided by 6 global collaborators. A de-identified subject ID, COVID-19 status, age in years and sex were almost always included in the sample metadata. HLA class I and class II types, where available, came from metadata supplied by the sample provider rather than from assay-based typing.

TCRbeta CDR3 regions were amplified from genomic DNA using the immunoSEQ Assay, a bias-controlled multiplex PCR. The authors' analysis ran thus. The number of nucleated cells in each sample was estimated by amplification of reference gene primers within the assay. Sequence reads were collapsed and filtered to measure the absolute abundance of every unique TCRbeta CDR3 rearrangement. Productive Simpson clonality was computed per sample as the square root of Simpson's diversity index over productive rearrangements. TCRdb took over this immuneACCESS table, retaining in-frame rearrangements with V and J assigned. Such tables are incomplete; in checked studies, under half of the missing clones stem from an unresolved V gene, and the remainder is unexplained. V, J and clone size were drawn from that table, and D and trimming were deduced from the DNA. The sample table contains about 14,000 clones; only one count was recorded for roughly 87% of them. Jointly, the top ten make up roughly 5.9% of the sample.

The germline V gene yields SGHTA for CDR1 and FQGNSA for CDR2. From the cysteine up to the phenylalanine, the CDR3 has a length of 17 residues. Just CDR3 DNA is preserved here, 51 bases in frame from base 1. The junction shows trimming of 2 bases on V and 3 bases on J, and the gene matches do not reach 9 bases of it. Findings and caveats that apply to the study as a whole: How much clinical and demographic metadata was included differed by source and by participant, and the metadata was provided uncurated.

The clonotype originates from a human donor in a cohort sampled during active COVID-19. The rearranged segments are TRBV7-2 and TRBJ2-7, and TRBD2 aligns with 11 junction nucleotides. The sequencing input was peripheral blood. The DNA sequence is TGTGCCAGCAGCTTAATTACCGGGACTAGCGGTTTCTACGAGCAGTACTTC. It encodes CASSLITGTSGFYEQYF.